The 11 T cell receptor beta chains listed next were all sequenced from one sample in a study of OX40 agonist ivuxolimab in advanced cancers. This table comes from immunoSEQ multiplex PCR, and its TCRdb copy is limited to in-frame clones, with some not included. This sample has some 22,000 clones, with approximately 80% found just once. This sample comprised CD4+ or CD8+ T cells sorted from blood, obtained in a trial of the OX40 agonist ivuxolimab. Receptors were obtained from an adult with an advanced solid tumor such as melanoma, head and neck, liver or kidney cancer.

The chain combines TRBV12-5 with TRBJ1-2; D possibly corresponds to TRBD1 (5 bases). The CDR3 extends over 17 amino acids. The V gene's germline CDR1 is LGHNT and CDR2 FRNRAP. V was pared by 4 bases and J by 6 bases, with 24 bases between. CDR3 protein: CASGSWVGQLEVDGYTF. The CDR3 DNA is TGTGCTAGTGGTTCATGGGTGGGGCAGTTAGAGGTGGATGGCTACACCTTC.

This clone was recorded once. This chain uses TRBV6-1 with TRBJ1-1; TRBD1 is a possible D gene (5 bases). Looked up from germline, CDR1 is MNHNS and CDR2 is SASEGT. The germline V and J ends were trimmed by 2 bases and 5 bases, with 15 bases remaining between them. The CDR3 is 15 residues long. CDR3 bases: TGTGCCAGCAGTGAATATGTCAGGGCAGTTACTGAAGCTTTCTTT. Translated, it gives CASSEYVRAVTEAFF.

The V and J genes are TRBV5-5 and TRBJ1-2, with 11 positions matching TRBD1. Germline V lookup: CDR1 SGHKS, CDR2 YYEKEE (reference sequence). The CDR3 runs 16 residues. J lost 5 bases, V lost 2 bases, and 8 bases had no gene match. The CDR3 sequence: CASSFRGQGAAYGYTF. DNA for the CDR3: TGTGCCAGCAGCTTTCGTGGACAGGGGGCGGCATATGGCTACACCTTC.

The chain combines TRBV6-1 with TRBJ1-5; D remains unclear. V lost 2 bases, J lost 3 bases, and 11 bases lay in between. The CDR3 contains 15 residues. Germline CDR1 reads MNHNS; CDR2 reads SASEGT. The CDR3 DNA is TGTGCCAGCAGTGAATTCTATAGCTTCAATCAGCCCCAGCATTTT. It yields the protein CASSEFYSFNQPQHF.

The chain carries TRBV5-1 and TRBJ2-5; 10 nucleotides agree with TRBD2. Germline assignment: CDR1 SGHRS and CDR2 YFSETQ. The CDR3 runs to 15 residues. Trimming took 5 bases from V and 2 from J; bases not matched to a gene: 6. CDR3 nucleotides: TGCGCCAGCAGAAGGACTAGCGGAGTTCAAGAGACCCAGTACTTC. Residues: CASRRTSGVQETQYF.

This clone was picked up one time. Here the CDR3 reads CASSQVGQGSYEQYF. CDR3 nucleotides: TGTGCCAGCAGCCAAGTAGGGCAGGGATCCTACGAGCAGTACTTC. The V call is TRBV4-2, the J call TRBJ2-7; perhaps TRBD1 as D (5 bases). The CDR3 is made up of 15 amino acids. Trimming stripped 1 base from V and 1 base from J, with 11 bases between. Germline V gene lookup returns CDR1 LGHNA and CDR2 YNFKEQ.

The rearrangement joins TRBV19 to TRBJ2-2; TRBD2 aligns across 8 bases. The CDR3 extends over 15 amino acids. CDR1 and CDR2 (germline): LNHDA, SQIVND (reference sequence). V gave up 4 bases and J gave up 6 bases; unmatched junction bases: 7. The CDR3: CASSRGRTSSGELFF. CDR3 nucleotides: TGTGCCAGTAGTAGGGGTAGGACTAGCTCCGGGGAGCTGTTTTTT. The variable domain in full, with the rest retrieved from reference TRBV19 and TRBJ2-2, is DGGITQSPKYLFRKEGQNVTLSCEQNLNHDAMYWYRQDPGQGLRLIYYSQIVNDFQKGDIAEGYSVSREKKESFPLTVTSAQKNPTAFYLCASSRGRTSSGELFFGEGSRLTVL.

The chain couples TRBV7-2 to TRBJ2-6; 8 bases fit TRBD2. CDR3 length equals 18 residues. From germline, CDR1 is SGHTA and CDR2 FQGNSA. Trimming removed 2 bases from V and 0 bases from J; junction bases left unmatched: 6. The CDR3 DNA sequence: TGTGCCAGCAGCTTATTTGGACTAGCTAGCTCTGGGGCCAACGTCCTGACTTTC. This encodes CASSLFGLASSGANVLTF.

This clone was counted once. The genes are TRBV5-1 and TRBJ1-4; D call uncertain. Trimming cost V 3 bases and J 7 bases, with 16 bases left between them. Germline V gene lookup returns CDR1 SGHRS and CDR2 YFSETQ. The CDR3 has 15 residues. CDR3 region: CASSSKGGSSEKLFF. CDR3 bases: TGCGCCAGCAGCTCGAAGGGTGGCTCTTCTGAAAAACTGTTTTTT.

In DNA, the CDR3 is TGTGCCAGCAGTGGGGGAAGAGCTAGTCAAGAGACCCAGTACTTC. Translation gives CASSGGRASQETQYF. The chain is built from TRBV6-1 and TRBJ2-5, with unresolved D. V was trimmed by 4 bases and J by 2 bases, leaving 14 bases between them. Germline-derived CDR1 and CDR2 are MNHNS and SASEGT. CDR3 length equals 15 residues.

The chain links TRBV2 to TRBJ2-1; D gene uncertain. CDR1 SNHLY and CDR2 FYNNEI come from the germline V gene. Between the trimmed V and J ends, which lost 7 bases and 7 bases, there was a span of 14 bases. The CDR3 sequence is 13 residues long. The CDR3 DNA reads TGTGCCAGCATACAGCTAGACCCAAATGAGCAGTTCTTC. This encodes CASIQLDPNEQFF.